This T cell receptor (beta chain) was profiled in a study of tumor and adjacent non-tumor tissue in lung cancer (dated by TCRdb to the late 2010s). With regard to the full study: Of the cohort, over 9 patients had adenocarcinoma, 2 had squamous cell carcinoma and 1 had small cell lung cancer. Sequencing generated a total of roughly 130 million productive TCRbeta reads, averaging about 4.2 million reads per sample. For each patient, one tumor sample and one normal lung sample were taken, giving a few dozen paired specimens that underwent TCRbeta CDR3 sequencing. Bulk TCRbeta repertoires were compared between lung tumor tissue and matched distant non-tumor lung tissue obtained from more than twelve lung cancer patients. The 15 enrolled patients, of whom around 10 were men and 5 were women, were aged about 30 to 80 years and were diagnosed with TNM stage I to III disease.

Results and caveats for the whole study, not just this receptor: In normal lung, the top 100 clones accounted for a significantly larger cumulative share of the repertoire than in tumor tissue. The sequencing platform is not named in the methods, and unique molecular identifiers are not mentioned. Peripheral blood was not sequenced, so blood TCRbeta repertoires were not examined in the lung cancer patients of the study. TCR diversity (inverse Simpson) was significantly higher in tumor than in normal lung tissue (around 450 vs 160, P = 0.0075, Mann-Whitney U test). Only about 14 patients were in the cohort, and the authors stated that larger samples and more detailed clinical data are needed. Younger patients had significantly higher TCR diversity, and higher tumor TCR diversity was associated with shorter overall and disease-free survival.

Comments on this clonotype: Its cognate antigen has yet to be identified. Nothing much larger sits one base from this clone, and base qualities are not available.

RNA was isolated from bulk unsorted tissue, and RNA quality was assessed with a NanoDrop ND-1000 and an Agilent 2100. Donors were newly diagnosed lung cancer patients admitted for thoracic surgery in China between August and November 2014, without prior chemotherapy. Anyone who had undergone radiotherapy or chemotherapy before, or who had another cancer at the same time, was left out of the study. Surgical tissue pieces of roughly 1-2 cm3 were preserved in RNAlater solution and stored at -80 °C until use. Library creation used multiplex PCR. These reads were obtained on an Illumina HiSeq 2500. TCRbeta libraries were constructed through three rounds of nested PCR with primers (Table S4) according to protocols adapted from ARM-PCR. PCR products of 200-500 bp were gel-excised and purified with the QIAquick gel extraction kit before sequencing. The paper's processing steps were these. Trimmomatic was used to clean the reads, FLASH was used to merge the reads into complete CDR3 sequences, and MiTCR was used to assign the reads to V(D)J germline segments. Clonal diversity was computed as the inverse Simpson's index with VDJtools. In-frame sequences lacking a premature stop codon were counted as productive reads. TCRdb's own reprocessing of the public reads used fastp at Q25 and MiXCR and kept productive beta chains. CDR3 protein duplicates are merged, each entry listing the most common genes and DNA. Clone size and V and J calls follow TCRdb, not the original study. A total of 200,000 to 250,000 distinct CDR3 sequences appear in this sample, about 76% of them only once. The ten largest clones capture almost 25% of the sample.

V gives up 0 bases and J gives up 0 bases, and the segment between their germline ends measures 16 bases. The germline V gene (reference sequence) specifies DFQATT as CDR1 and SNEGSKA as CDR2. The CDR3 starts with the cysteine, ends with the phenylalanine, and has 17 residues. Only the CDR3 portion is preserved as DNA: 51 bases, with reading frame beginning at the first base. This receptor was taken from a man aged 60-69 years with non-small cell lung cancer. The V and J segments used are TRBV20-1 and TRBJ2-3; a tentative D call is TRBD2 (5 bases match). The sequencing sample was made of lung tumor tissue. The CDR3 here reads CSARDLQAGSSTDTQYF. The sequence in DNA is TGCAGTGCTAGAGATCTCCAGGCGGGTAGTAGCACAGATACGCAGTATTTT.